This TCR beta chain was recovered during a study of cytomegalovirus exposure and HLA in healthy donors. On the study more broadly: From donors who were HLA-typed, an early data release held about 89 million unique TCRs. Caucasian-associated ancestry cluster membership applied to approximately 84% of 398 genotyped donors.

Trimming removed 5 bases from V and 4 bases from J; junction bases left unmatched: 11. Germline V gene sequence: CDR1 MNHEY, CDR2 SMNVEV (reference sequence). The CDR3 runs 17 residues. The study ran its PCR with 60 Vbeta and 13 Jbeta primers. Only in-frame clones appear in the TCRdb table, and some are missing; sequencing was by immunoSEQ multiplex PCR. The sample has around 190,000 clones; about 79% are singletons. Points from the study as a whole: The study recorded some 160 TCR beta chains that were cytomegalovirus-associated. An ancestry cluster, one associated with Asian ancestry, reportedly showed fewer N-insertions than the approximately 720-donor mean in a later analysis.

For this clone: Its antigen is unknown.

The chain employs TRBV27 and TRBJ2-1, with 10 bases matching TRBD2. The sample was PBMCs. This sequence was found in a girl aged 2-10 years in good health and CMV-seropositive. The CDR3 region is CASSPIRTSGEYNEQFF. In nucleotides, the CDR3 is TGTGCCAGCAGTCCGATCAGGACTAGCGGAGAGTACAATGAGCAGTTCTTC.